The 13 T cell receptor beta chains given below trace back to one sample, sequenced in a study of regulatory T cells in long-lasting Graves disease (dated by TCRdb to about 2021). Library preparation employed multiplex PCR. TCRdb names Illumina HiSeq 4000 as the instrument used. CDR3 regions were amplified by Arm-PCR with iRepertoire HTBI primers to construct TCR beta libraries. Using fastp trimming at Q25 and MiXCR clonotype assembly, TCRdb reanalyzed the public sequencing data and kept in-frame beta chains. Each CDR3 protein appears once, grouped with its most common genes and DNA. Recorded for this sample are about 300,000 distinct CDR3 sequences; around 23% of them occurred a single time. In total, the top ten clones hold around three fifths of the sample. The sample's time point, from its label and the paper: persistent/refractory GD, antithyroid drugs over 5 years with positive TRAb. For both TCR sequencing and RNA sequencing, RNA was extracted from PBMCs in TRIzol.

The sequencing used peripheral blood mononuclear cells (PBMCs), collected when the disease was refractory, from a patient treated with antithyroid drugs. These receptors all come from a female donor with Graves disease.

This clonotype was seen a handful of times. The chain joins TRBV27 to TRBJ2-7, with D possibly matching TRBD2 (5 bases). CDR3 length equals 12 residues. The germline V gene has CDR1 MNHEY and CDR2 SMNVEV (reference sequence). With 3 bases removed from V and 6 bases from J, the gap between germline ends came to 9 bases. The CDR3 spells CASSFGGSEQYF. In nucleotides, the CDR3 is TGTGCCAGCAGTTTCGGAGGAAGCGAGCAGTACTTC.

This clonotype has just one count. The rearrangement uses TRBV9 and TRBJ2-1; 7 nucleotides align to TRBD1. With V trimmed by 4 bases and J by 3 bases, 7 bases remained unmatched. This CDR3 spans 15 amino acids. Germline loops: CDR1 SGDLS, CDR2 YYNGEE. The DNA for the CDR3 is TGTGCCAGCAGCAGACAGGGTTGGATCTACAATGAGCAGTTCTTC. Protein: CASSRQGWIYNEQFF.

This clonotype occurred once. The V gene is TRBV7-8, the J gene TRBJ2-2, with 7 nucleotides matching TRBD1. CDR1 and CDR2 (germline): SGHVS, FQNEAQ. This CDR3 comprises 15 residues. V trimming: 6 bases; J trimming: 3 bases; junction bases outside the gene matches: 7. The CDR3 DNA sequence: TGTGCCAGCAGTGAGGCCAGGGGGTACACCGGGGAGCTGTTTTTT. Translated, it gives CASSEARGYTGELFF. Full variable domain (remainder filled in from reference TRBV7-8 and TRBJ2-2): GAGVSQSPRYKVAKRGQDVALRCDPISGHVSLFWYQQALGQGPEFLTYFQNEAQLDKSGLPSDRFFAERPEGSVSTLKIQRTQQEDSAVYLCASSEARGYTGELFFGEGSRLTVL.

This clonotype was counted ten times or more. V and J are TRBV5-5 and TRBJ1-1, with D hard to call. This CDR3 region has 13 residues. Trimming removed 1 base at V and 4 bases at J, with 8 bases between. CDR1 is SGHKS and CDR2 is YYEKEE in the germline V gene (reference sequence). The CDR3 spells CASSLQVPTEAFF. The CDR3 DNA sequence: TGTGCCAGCAGCTTGCAGGTGCCCACTGAAGCTTTCTTT.

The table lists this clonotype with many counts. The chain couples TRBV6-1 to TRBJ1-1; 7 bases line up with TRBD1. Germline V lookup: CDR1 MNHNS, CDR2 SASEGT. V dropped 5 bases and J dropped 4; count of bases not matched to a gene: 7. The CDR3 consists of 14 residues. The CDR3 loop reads CASSNRGSVTEAFF. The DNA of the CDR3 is TGTGCCAGCAGTAACAGGGGTTCGGTCACTGAAGCTTTCTTT.

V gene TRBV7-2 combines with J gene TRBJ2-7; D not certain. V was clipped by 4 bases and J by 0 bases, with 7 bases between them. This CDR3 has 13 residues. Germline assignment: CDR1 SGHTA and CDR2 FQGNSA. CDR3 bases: TGTGCCAGCAGCTCGACCAGCTCCTACGAGCAGTACTTC. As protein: CASSSTSSYEQYF.

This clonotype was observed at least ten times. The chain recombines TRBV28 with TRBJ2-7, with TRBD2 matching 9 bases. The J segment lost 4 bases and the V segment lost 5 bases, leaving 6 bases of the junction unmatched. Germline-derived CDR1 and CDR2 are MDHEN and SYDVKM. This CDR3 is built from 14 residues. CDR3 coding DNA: TGTGCCAGCAGTGTAGCGGGAGTAGGTTACGAGCAGTACTTC. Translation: CASSVAGVGYEQYF.

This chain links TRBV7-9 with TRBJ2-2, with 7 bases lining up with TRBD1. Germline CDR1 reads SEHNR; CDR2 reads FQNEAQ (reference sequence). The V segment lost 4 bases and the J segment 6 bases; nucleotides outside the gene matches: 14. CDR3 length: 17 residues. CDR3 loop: CASSSGQSLPWAGELFF. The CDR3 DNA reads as TGTGCCAGCAGCTCGGGACAGTCTCTCCCTTGGGCCGGGGAGCTGTTTTTT.

The CDR3 DNA follows: TGTGCCAGCAGCATAACGGGACAGGGTAATTCACCCCTCCACTTT. It translates to CASSITGQGNSPLHF. The V call is TRBV6-1, the J call TRBJ1-6; 9 bases align to TRBD1. The CDR3 has 15 residues. Per germline, CDR1 MNHNS and CDR2 SASEGT. The J segment lost 6 bases and the V segment lost 6 bases, leaving 6 bases of the junction unmatched.

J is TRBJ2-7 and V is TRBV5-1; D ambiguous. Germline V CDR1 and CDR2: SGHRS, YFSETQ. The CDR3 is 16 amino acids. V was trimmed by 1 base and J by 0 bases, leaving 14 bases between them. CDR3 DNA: TGCGCCAGCAGCTTGTCCCCGACGGTGAGCTCCTACGAGCAGTACTTC. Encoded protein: CASSLSPTVSSYEQYF.

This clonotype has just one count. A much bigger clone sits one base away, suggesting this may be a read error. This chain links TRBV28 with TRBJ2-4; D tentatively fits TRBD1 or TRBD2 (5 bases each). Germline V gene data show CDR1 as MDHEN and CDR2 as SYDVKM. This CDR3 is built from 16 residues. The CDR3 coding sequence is TGTGCCAGCAGTTTAGGGGGAGAATTAGCCAAAAACGTTCAGTACTTC. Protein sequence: CASSLGGELAKNVQYF. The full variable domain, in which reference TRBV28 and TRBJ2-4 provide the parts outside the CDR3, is DVKVTQSSRYLVKRTGEKVFLECVQDMDHENMFWYRQDPGLGLRLIYFSYDVKMKEKGDIPEGYSVSREKKERFSLILESASTNQTSMYLCASSLGGELAKNVQYFGAGTRLSVL.

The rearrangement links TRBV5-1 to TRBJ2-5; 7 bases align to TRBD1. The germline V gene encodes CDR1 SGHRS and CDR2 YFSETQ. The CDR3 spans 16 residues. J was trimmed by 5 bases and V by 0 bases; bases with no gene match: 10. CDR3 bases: TGCGCCAGCAGCTTGGAGCCGGGACAGTTTTTCGAGACCCAGTACTTC. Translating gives CASSLEPGQFFETQYF.

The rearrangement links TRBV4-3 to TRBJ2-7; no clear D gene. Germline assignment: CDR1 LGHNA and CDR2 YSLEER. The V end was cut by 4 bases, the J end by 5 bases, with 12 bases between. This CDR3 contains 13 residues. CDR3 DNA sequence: TGCGCCAGCAGCCTCTTCGTGTGGGACGAGCAGTACTTC. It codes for CASSLFVWDEQYF.